Sequencing of this TCR beta chain was carried out in a study of blood T cell repertoires in COVID-19. The wider study: Sources were T cells, B-cell-depleted T cells, or PBMCs; the material itself was cDNA or gDNA.

TCRdb's table, derived via immunoSEQ multiplex PCR, lists solely in-frame clones and lacks some. Of about 250,000 clones in the sample, about 90% were seen once. In germline, CDR1 is SEHNR, CDR2 FQNEAQ (reference sequence). The V and J ends lost 1 base and 3 bases respectively, with 10 bases between them. The CDR3 totals 15 residues. This sequence was found in an elderly man with acute or convalescent COVID-19. The sample was peripheral blood. The rearrangement uses TRBV7-9 and TRBJ1-5; D is uncertain. The CDR3: CASSLGTNYNQPQHF. DNA of the CDR3: TGTGCCAGCAGCTTAGGAACAAACTACAATCAGCCCCAGCATTTT.